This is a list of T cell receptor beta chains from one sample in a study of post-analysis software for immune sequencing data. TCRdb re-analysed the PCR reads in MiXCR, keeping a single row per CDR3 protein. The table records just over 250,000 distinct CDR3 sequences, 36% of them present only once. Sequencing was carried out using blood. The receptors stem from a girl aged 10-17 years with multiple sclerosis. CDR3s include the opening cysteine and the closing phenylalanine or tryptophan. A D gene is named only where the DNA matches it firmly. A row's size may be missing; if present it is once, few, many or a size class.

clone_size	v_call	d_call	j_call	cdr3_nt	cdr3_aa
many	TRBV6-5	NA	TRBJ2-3	TGTGCCAGCAGCCACCGGGCCACAGATACGCAGTATTTT	CASSHRATDTQYF
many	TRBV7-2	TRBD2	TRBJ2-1	TGTGCCAGCAGCCGAACAACTAGCGGGATGCGTTACAATGAGCAGTTCTTC	CASSRTTSGMRYNEQFF
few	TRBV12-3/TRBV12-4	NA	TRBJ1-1	TGTGCCAGCAGTTTAGCCGGGTTAGGCACTGAAGCTTTCTTT	CASSLAGLGTEAFF
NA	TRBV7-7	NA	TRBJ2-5	TGTGCTAGCAGCCCCGGGACGAATAAAGAGACCCAGTACTTC	CASSPGTNKETQYF
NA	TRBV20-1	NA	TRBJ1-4	TGCAGTGCTAGATACGGCAGGCTGCATACTAATGAAAAACTGTTTTTT	CSARYGRLHTNEKLFF
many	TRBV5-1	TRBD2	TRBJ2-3	TGCGCCAGCAGCCGGACTAGCGGATACACAGATACGCAGTATTTT	CASSRTSGYTDTQYF
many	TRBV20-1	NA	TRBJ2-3	TGCAGTGCTAATACAGGGCGGCCAGATACGCAGTATTTT	CSANTGRPDTQYF
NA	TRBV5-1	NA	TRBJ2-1	TGCGCCAGCAGCTTGGGACGAGACGGCAATGAGCAGTTCTTC	CASSLGRDGNEQFF
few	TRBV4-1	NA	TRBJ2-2	TGCGCCAGCAGCCACCTGTCCGGGGAGCTGTTTTTT	CASSHLSGELFF
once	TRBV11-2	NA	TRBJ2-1	TGTGCCAGCAGCTTAGTGGGGGGTAGTTTCCCCAATGAGCAGTTCTTC	CASSLVGGSFPNEQFF
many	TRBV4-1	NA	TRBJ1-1	TGCGCCAGCAGCAGGGGGAGATCCCCGAACACTGAAGCTTTCTTT	CASSRGRSPNTEAFF
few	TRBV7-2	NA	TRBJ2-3	TGTGCCAGCAGCTTAGCCGAAGGGGTGAATACGCAGTATTTT	CASSLAEGVNTQYF
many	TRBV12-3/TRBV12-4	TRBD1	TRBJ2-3	TGTGCCAGCACCCGGAAGGGGGCGGATACGCAGTATTTT	CASTRKGADTQYF
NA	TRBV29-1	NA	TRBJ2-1	TGCAGCGTTGAAGTCGATGGCCGTCTTGGTGAGCAGTTCTTC	CSVEVDGRLGEQFF
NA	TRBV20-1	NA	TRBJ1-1	TGCAGTGCTAGTAAGTGGACTGAAGCTTTCTTT	CSASKWTEAFF
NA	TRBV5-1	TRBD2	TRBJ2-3	TGCGCCAGCAGCTTGGTGCAGGGCGTCGTGACGGGAGGAGATACGCAGTATTTT	CASSLVQGVVTGGDTQYF
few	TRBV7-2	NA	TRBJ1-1	TGTGCCAGCAGCTTATTAATGAACACTGAAGCTTTCTTT	CASSLLMNTEAFF
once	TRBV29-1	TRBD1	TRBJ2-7	TGCAGCGTTGAGGGGGACAGGGCCTACGAGCAGTACTTC	CSVEGDRAYEQYF
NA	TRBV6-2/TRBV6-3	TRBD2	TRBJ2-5	TGTGCCAGCAGTTACATGAGCGGGGGGTTGCACAATGAGCAGTACTTC	CASSYMSGGLHNEQYF
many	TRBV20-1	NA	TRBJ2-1	TGCAGTGCTAGAGATATCGGGGCGGAGATGTACAATGAGCAGTTCTTC	CSARDIGAEMYNEQFF
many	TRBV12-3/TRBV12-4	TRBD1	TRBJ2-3	TGTGCCAGCTGCCCAGGGGGAGTTAGCACAGATACGCAGTATTTT	CASCPGGVSTDTQYF
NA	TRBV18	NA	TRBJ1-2	TGTGCCAGCTCACCGGAACGGGGGGGCATCTATGGCTACACCTTC	CASSPERGGIYGYTF
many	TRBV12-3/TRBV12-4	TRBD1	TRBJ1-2	TGTGCCAGCAGTTTAAGGGGACAGGGATTCGGGGCCTATGGCTACACCTTC	CASSLRGQGFGAYGYTF
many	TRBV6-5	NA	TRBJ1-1	TGTGCCAGCAGTCCTAAACAGGGACGTGATGAAGCTTTCTTT	CASSPKQGRDEAFF
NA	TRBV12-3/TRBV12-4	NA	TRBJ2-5	TGTGCCAGCGCCTATTCCCGGATCACGCGAGAGACCCAGTACTTC	CASAYSRITRETQYF
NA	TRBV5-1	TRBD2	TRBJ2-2	TGCGCCAGCAGCTTCACTAGCGGAAACACCGGGGAGCTGTTTTTT	CASSFTSGNTGELFF
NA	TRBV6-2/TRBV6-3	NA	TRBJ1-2	TGTGCCAGCAGTTCGACAGCGATCTATGGCTACACCTTC	CASSSTAIYGYTF
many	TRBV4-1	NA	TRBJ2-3	TGCGCCAGCAGCCAATTCGAATACACAGATACGCAGTATTTT	CASSQFEYTDTQYF
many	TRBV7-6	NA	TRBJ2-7	TGTGCCAGCAGCTTAGCGCGGCACGGGGGCTCTGCGGACTACGAGCAGTACTTC	CASSLARHGGSADYEQYF
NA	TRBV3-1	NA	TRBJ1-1	TGTGCCAGCGGCCAAGCCAGGGACACTGAAGCTTTCTTT	CASGQARDTEAFF
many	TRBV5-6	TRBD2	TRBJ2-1	TGTGCCAGCAGCTTGTTAGCGGGGGCCGCCTACAATGAGCAGTTCTTC	CASSLLAGAAYNEQFF
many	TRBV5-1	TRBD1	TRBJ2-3	TGCGCCAGCAGCCCCCGGCGGACAGGGAGCACAGATACGCAGTATTTT	CASSPRRTGSTDTQYF
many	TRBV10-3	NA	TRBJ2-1	TGTGCCATCAGTGAAGGTCAATCCTACAATGAGCAGTTCTTC	CAISEGQSYNEQFF
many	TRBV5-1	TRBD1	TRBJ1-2	TGCGCCAGCGGGACAGCTAATAACTATGGCTACACCTTC	CASGTANNYGYTF
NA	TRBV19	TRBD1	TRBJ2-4	TGTGCCAGTAGTAACCACAGGGGGCGGACCTTGGGGGCCAAAAACATTCAGTACTTC	CASSNHRGRTLGAKNIQYF
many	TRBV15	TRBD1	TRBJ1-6	TGTGCCACCAGCAACGGACAGGTCTATAATTCACCCCTCCACTTT	CATSNGQVYNSPLHF
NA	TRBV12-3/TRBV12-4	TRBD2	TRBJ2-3	TGTGCCAGCAGTCGCGGACTAGCGGCAACAGATGTGCAGTATTTT	CASSRGLAATDVQYF
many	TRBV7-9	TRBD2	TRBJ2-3	TGTGCCAGCAGCCCCCTGCGCGGGGGAATTAGCACAGATACGCAGTATTTT	CASSPLRGGISTDTQYF
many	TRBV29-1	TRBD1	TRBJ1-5	TGCAGCGTTGCGAGACTACAGGGGGGTCAGCCCCAGCATTTT	CSVARLQGGQPQHF
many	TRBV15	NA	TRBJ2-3	TGTGCCACCAGCAGAGGGGGGACAGATACGCAGTATTTT	CATSRGGTDTQYF